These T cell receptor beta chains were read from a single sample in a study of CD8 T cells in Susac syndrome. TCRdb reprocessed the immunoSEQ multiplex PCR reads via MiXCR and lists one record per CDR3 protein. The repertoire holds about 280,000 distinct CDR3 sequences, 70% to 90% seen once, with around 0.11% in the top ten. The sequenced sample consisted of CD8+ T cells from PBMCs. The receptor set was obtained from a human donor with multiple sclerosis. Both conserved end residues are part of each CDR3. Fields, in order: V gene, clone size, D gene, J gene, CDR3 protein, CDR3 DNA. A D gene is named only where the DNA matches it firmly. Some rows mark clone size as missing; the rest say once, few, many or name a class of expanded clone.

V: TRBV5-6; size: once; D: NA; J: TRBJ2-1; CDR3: CASSLTAWRAYNEQFF; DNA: TGTGCCAGCAGCTTGACAGCTTGGCGGGCATACAATGAGCAGTTCTTC
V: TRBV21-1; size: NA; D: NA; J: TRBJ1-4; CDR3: CASSKRVYEKLFF; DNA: TGTGCCAGCAGCAAGCGGGTCTATGAAAAACTGTTTTTT
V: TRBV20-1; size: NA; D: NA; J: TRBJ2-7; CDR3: CSAWDTLLTYEQYF; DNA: TGCAGTGCCTGGGACACCCTCCTTACCTACGAGCAGTACTTC
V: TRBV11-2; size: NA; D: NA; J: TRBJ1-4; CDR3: CASSFRGIGEKLFF; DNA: TGTGCCAGCAGCTTCCGGGGGATAGGTGAAAAACTGTTTTTT
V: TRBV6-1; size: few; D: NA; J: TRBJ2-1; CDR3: CASTPQTETYNEQFF; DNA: TGTGCCAGCACTCCGCAGACAGAAACCTACAATGAGCAGTTCTTC
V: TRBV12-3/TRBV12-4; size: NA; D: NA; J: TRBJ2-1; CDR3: CASSFGGSSTQFF; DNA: TGTGCCAGCAGTTTTGGAGGGAGTAGCACGCAGTTCTTC
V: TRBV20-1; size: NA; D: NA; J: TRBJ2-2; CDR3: CSARVGSYTGELFF; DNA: TGCAGTGCTAGGGTCGGGAGCTACACCGGGGAGCTGTTTTTT
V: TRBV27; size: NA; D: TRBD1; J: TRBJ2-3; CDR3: CASSFRHSDRGTDTQYF; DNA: TGTGCCAGCAGTTTCCGCCATTCTGACAGGGGGACAGATACGCAGTATTTT
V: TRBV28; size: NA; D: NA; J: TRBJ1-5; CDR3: CASSLRDYGNQPQHF; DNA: TGTGCCAGCAGTTTGAGGGACTACGGCAATCAGCCCCAGCATTTT
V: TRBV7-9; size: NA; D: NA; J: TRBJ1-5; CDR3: CASSLERQPQHF; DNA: TGTGCCAGCAGCTTAGAAAGACAGCCCCAGCATTTT
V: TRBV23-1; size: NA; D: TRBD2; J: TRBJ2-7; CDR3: CARGGRGTSERSSHEQYF; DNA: TGCGCCAGGGGGGGAAGGGGGACTAGCGAGCGCAGCAGCCACGAGCAGTACTTC